The T cell receptor beta chain described here comes from a study of cytomegalovirus exposure and HLA in healthy donors. Only one count was recorded for this clone. The PCR used 60 Vbeta and 13 Jbeta primers. Clones were sequenced by immunoSEQ multiplex PCR, and TCRdb holds only the in-frame ones, with some missing. The table has some 150,000 clones, around 75% seen once. Germline lookup yields CDR1 SNHLY and CDR2 FYNNEI. The ends were cut back, 10 bases at V and 6 bases at J, with 12 bases in the middle. CDR3 length: 11 residues. This TCR derives from a human donor in good health. The sample was PBMCs. The chain joins TRBV2 to TRBJ1-2; D is possibly TRBD1 (6 bases). The CDR3 is CATARQDGYTF. The CDR3 DNA is TGTGCCACCGCGAGACAGGATGGCTACACCTTC.